Given below is one TCR beta chain in context. Authors' analysis steps: Reference gene primer amplification yielded estimated nucleated cell counts. TCRdb's table, derived via immunoSEQ multiplex PCR, lists solely in-frame clones and lacks some. That table is the source of V, J and clone size, and D and trimming were worked out from the DNA. This table holds 50,000 to 65,000 clones, approximately 85% found once. The record originates from a study of blood T cell repertoires in COVID-19. The wider study: The United States, Italy and Spain were the sources of the acute and convalescent COVID-19 samples. Nucleic acid was either cDNA or gDNA, and it came from T cells, B-cell-depleted T cells, or PBMCs.

V gave up 6 bases and J gave up 0 bases, with 10 bases separating them. The CDR3 runs to 14 residues. CDR1 is KGHSH, CDR2 LQKENI, per germline. The clonotype originates from a human donor in a cohort sampled during active COVID-19. The chain links TRBV18 to TRBJ2-3; weak D call: TRBD1 (5 bases). The sample was peripheral blood. The CDR3 reads CASSPGASTDTQYF. DNA of the CDR3: TGTGCCAGCTCGCCTGGGGCCAGCACAGATACGCAGTATTTT.